This is a list of T cell receptor beta chains from one sample in a study of blood T cell repertoires in COVID-19. The table came from immunoSEQ multiplex PCR; TCRdb's copy has only in-frame clones and leaves some out. The sample lists roughly 200,000 clones, 70% to 90% occurring once. Input material: PBMCs or T cells enriched from blood (not recorded which). The receptors derive from a middle-aged woman in a cohort exposed to, infected with or recovered from COVID-19 (not recorded which). The CDR3 runs from the conserved cysteine through the conserved F or W. Each record gives: V gene, J gene, D gene, clone size, CDR3 DNA, CDR3 protein. The D gene is left open where the match is weak. Clone size is stated in some rows and not others, as once, few, many or a class when expanded.

TRBV18	TRBJ1-5	-	-	TGTGCCAGCTCTCCGCGGGGGGAGGCAGGCAATCAGCCCCAGCATTTT	CASSPRGEAGNQPQHF
TRBV21-1	TRBJ1-6	-	-	TGTGCCAGCACCAAACTACAGGGCGTAATATATAATTCACCCCTCCACTTT	CASTKLQGVIYNSPLHF
TRBV28	TRBJ1-1	-	once	TGTGCCAGCAGTTTACTGAAACTGTCCACTGAAGCTTTCTTT	CASSLLKLSTEAFF
TRBV7-2	TRBJ2-7	-	-	TGTGCCAGCAGCTCCAGGGGCGGGAGCTCCTACGAGCAGTACTTC	CASSSRGGSSYEQYF
TRBV19	TRBJ2-1	-	-	TGTGCCAGCCTGCCTCAGGGTTACCCCCTAGGTGAGCAGTTCTTC	CASLPQGYPLGEQFF
TRBV11-2	TRBJ1-1	TRBD1	-	TGTGCCAGCAGGCAAGGGACAGGGAGGGGGAACACTGAAGCTTTCTTT	CASRQGTGRGNTEAFF
TRBV5-6	TRBJ1-3	-	-	TGTGCCAGCAGCTTGGCAGGCACCATCTCTGGAAACACCATATATTTT	CASSLAGTISGNTIYF
TRBV7-9	TRBJ1-1	-	-	TGTGCCAGCAGCTTGGGCGGGGCCCCACGGAACACTGAAGCTTTCTTT	CASSLGGAPRNTEAFF
TRBV6-1	TRBJ1-5	-	-	TGTGCCAGCAGTGAAAAAACGGCGCGCAGGCAGCCCCAGCATTTT	CASSEKTARRQPQHF
TRBV27	TRBJ2-5	-	-	TGTGCCAGCAGTTTATCTACGGGGTCTCGGTCGACCCAGTACTTC	CASSLSTGSRSTQYF
TRBV29-1	TRBJ1-2	TRBD1	-	TGCAGCGTGACCGAGGGACAGGCGAACTATGGCTACACCTTC	CSVTEGQANYGYTF
TRBV9	TRBJ1-1	-	few	TGTGCCAGCAGCGTAGTTCCCTCAGGGAACACTGAAGCTTTCTTT	CASSVVPSGNTEAFF
TRBV9	TRBJ2-2	TRBD2	few	TGTGCCAGCAGCGTGGCCGGGAGGGCCACCGGGGAGCTGTTTTTT	CASSVAGRATGELFF
TRBV19	TRBJ1-2	TRBD1	-	TGTGCCAGTACACAGGGGTCGAGTGGCTACACCTTC	CASTQGSSGYTF
TRBV5-4	TRBJ2-5	TRBD2	-	TGTGCCAGCAGCTTGCCAAGCGGGGGGGCCCTGAAGACCCAGTACTTC	CASSLPSGGALKTQYF
TRBV6-5	TRBJ1-6	-	-	TGTGCCAGCAGTTACGGGCCGGATCCCTATAATTCACCCCTCCACTTT	CASSYGPDPYNSPLHF
TRBV7-8	TRBJ2-7	TRBD1	-	TGTGCCAGCAGCTCCAAAACGGGGACAGGGTCCTACGAGCAGTACTTC	CASSSKTGTGSYEQYF